These 14 T cell receptor beta chains share one sample of origin, sequenced in a study of T cells in Graves' hyperthyroidism and ophthalmopathy. The investigators amplified TCR beta CDR3 regions from RNA transcripts. Initially, a first-round RT-PCR of the TCR CDR3 employed the HTBI primer set. MiXCR was run by TCRdb on the multiplex PCR reads, yielding one entry per CDR3 protein. The table shows 100,000 to 130,000 distinct CDR3 sequences, with about 15% occurring only once. Sequenced input: blood. Source of these receptors: a woman aged 45-65 years with Graves' hyperthyroidism.

The chain links TRBV5-1 to TRBJ1-1; 7 bases are a match to TRBD1. The ends lost 4 bases at V and 1 base at J; junction bases unmatched: 7. There are 15 residues in the CDR3. Germline CDR1 SGHRS, CDR2 YFSETQ. CDR3 protein: CASSVRQGPNTEAFF. CDR3 nucleotide sequence: TGCGCCAGCAGCGTAAGACAGGGTCCGAACACTGAAGCTTTCTTT.

This clonotype was counted many times. The rearrangement uses TRBV28 and TRBJ2-5; TRBD1 aligns across 8 bases. V shed 2 bases and J 5 bases; nucleotides not matched to a gene: 4. This CDR3 comprises 14 residues. Germline assignment: CDR1 MDHEN and CDR2 SYDVKM. The CDR3 protein is CASSLPGGIETQYF. In nucleotides, the CDR3 is TGTGCCAGCAGTTTACCAGGGGGCATCGAGACCCAGTACTTC.

This chain connects TRBV5-1 to TRBJ2-2; a possible D gene is TRBD2 (5 bases). Per the germline V gene, CDR1 is SGHRS and CDR2 is YFSETQ. The CDR3 is 15 amino acids. The germline V and J ends were trimmed by 0 bases and 1 base, with 7 bases remaining between them. DNA for the CDR3: TGCGCCAGCAGCTTGGATGGAGGGAACACCGGGGAGCTGTTTTTT. This gives the protein CASSLDGGNTGELFF.

This clonotype has ten or more counts. This chain links TRBV28 with TRBJ1-5, with a tentative D call TRBD1 (5 bases). V lost 6 bases, J lost 3 bases, and 15 bases lay in between. This CDR3 has 15 amino acids. The germline V gene has CDR1 MDHEN and CDR2 SYDVKM. In DNA, the CDR3 is TGTGCCAGCAGCCGATCCGGAGGGGTCAATCAGCCCCAGCATTTT. This gives the protein CASSRSGGVNQPQHF.

CDR3 in DNA: TGTGCCAGCATTCCCCCAGGTCAGGCTCGATCCCACCATAGCACAGATACGCAGTATTTT. The encoded protein is CASIPPGQARSHHSTDTQYF. This rearrangement joins TRBV28 to TRBJ2-3; D gene unclear. Germline loops: CDR1 MDHEN, CDR2 SYDVKM. Trimming stripped 7 bases from V and 0 bases from J, with 29 bases between. The length of the CDR3 is 20 residues.

This clonotype was counted ten times or more. The J gene is TRBJ2-1, the V gene TRBV2, with 7 bases lining up with TRBD2. V gave up 4 bases and J gave up 5 bases; unmatched junction bases: 5. The CDR3 contains 14 residues. Per germline, CDR1 SNHLY and CDR2 FYNNEI. The CDR3 here is CASSGLALNNEQFF. As DNA, the CDR3 is TGTGCCAGCAGTGGACTAGCCCTAAACAATGAGCAGTTCTTC.

This clonotype has ten or more counts. This chain joins TRBV2 and TRBJ2-7; 9 bases fit TRBD1. Germline assignment: CDR1 SNHLY and CDR2 FYNNEI. The junction had 6 bases not matched to a gene; V was cut back by 6 bases and J by 6 bases. The CDR3 is 13 amino acids. Here the CDR3 reads CASRSGQGGEQYF. In nucleotides, the CDR3 is TGTGCCAGCAGATCGGGACAGGGCGGCGAGCAGTACTTC. The full variable domain, with the rest looked up from reference TRBV2 and TRBJ2-7, is EPEVTQTPSHQVTQMGQEVILRCVPISNHLYFYWYRQILGQKVEFLVSFYNNEISEKSEIFDDQFSVERPDGSNFTLKIRSTKLEDSAMYFCASRSGQGGEQYFGPGTRLTVT.

This clonotype was detected only a few times. This chain uses TRBV24-1 with TRBJ2-1; 9 positions match TRBD2. The CDR3 covers 13 residues. The V gene's germline CDR1 is KGHDR and CDR2 SFDVKD. With V trimmed by 1 base and J by 15 bases, 6 bases remained unmatched. The CDR3 protein is CATSDFLAGVLFF. DNA of the CDR3: TGTGCCACCAGTGATTTTTTAGCGGGAGTACTGTTCTTC.

This chain joins TRBV5-1 and TRBJ2-3, with TRBD1 matching over 9 bases. From germline, CDR1 is SGHRS and CDR2 YFSETQ. J lost 6 bases, V lost 0 bases, and 2 bases had no gene match. This CDR3 comprises 14 residues. CDR3 in amino acids: CASSLGQGVDTQYF. The CDR3 DNA follows: TGCGCCAGCAGCTTGGGACAGGGGGTGGATACGCAGTATTTT. The whole variable domain, filled in from reference TRBV5-1 and TRBJ2-3, reads KAGVTQTPRYLIKTRGQQVTLSCSPISGHRSVSWYQQTPGQGLQFLFEYFSETQRNKGNFPGRFSGRQFSNSRSEMNVSTLELGDSALYLCASSLGQGVDTQYFGPGTRLTVL.

The V gene is TRBV6-4, the J gene TRBJ2-7, with 13 bases identical to TRBD2. V shed 6 bases and J 12 bases; nucleotides not matched to a gene: 8. This CDR3 comprises 13 residues. The germline V gene encodes CDR1 MRHNA and CDR2 SNTAGT. CDR3 sequence reads: CASRDTSGRGLYV. DNA for the CDR3: TGTGCCAGCAGGGACACTAGCGGGAGGGGACTGTACGTC.

The chain combines TRBV28 with TRBJ1-5; D is possibly TRBD1 (5 bases). This CDR3 spans 15 amino acids. Germline loops: CDR1 MDHEN, CDR2 SYDVKM. The V gene lost 7 bases and the J gene lost 3 bases, with 16 bases spanning the gap. The DNA of the CDR3 is TGTGCCAGCACCTCGGGTACGGGGGACAATCAGCCCCAGCATTTT. It specifies CASTSGTGDNQPQHF.

This clonotype was seen a few times. The V and J genes are TRBV20-1 and TRBJ2-3; 12 bases align to TRBD2. The V gene's germline CDR1 is DFQATT and CDR2 SNEGSKA (reference sequence). V dropped 6 bases and J dropped 6; count of bases not matched to a gene: 10. The CDR3 loop spans 15 amino acids. The CDR3 sequence: CSAPGTGTSGDTQYF. The CDR3 DNA is TGCAGTGCCCCCGGGACCGGGACTAGCGGGGATACGCAGTATTTT.

This clonotype has at least ten counts. The rearrangement joins TRBV4-1 to TRBJ2-3; 7 nucleotides agree with TRBD2. Germline-derived CDR1 and CDR2 are MGHRA and YSYEKL. J lost 1 base, V lost 6 bases, and 25 bases had no gene match. The CDR3 length is 21 residues. The CDR3 DNA reads as TGCGCCAGCAGAGAGCGGGATTCTAAGGTCGGAGCTGAATCCCGCACAGATACGCAGTATTTT. It is translated as CASRERDSKVGAESRTDTQYF.

The chain uses TRBV28 and TRBJ2-3, with D possibly being TRBD1 (6 bases). This CDR3 region has 17 residues. Trimming removed 2 bases at V and 2 bases at J, with 17 bases between. Germline V CDR1 and CDR2: MDHEN, SYDVKM. CDR3 bases: TGTGCCAGCAGTTTACAGGGGCTAGCTGGAAACACAGATACGCAGTATTTT. Protein product: CASSLQGLAGNTDTQYF.